This T cell receptor (beta chain) was sequenced during a study of graft-versus-host responses after intestinal transplantation. Graft tissue processing released intraepithelial and lamina propria lymphocytes. CDR1 and CDR2 (germline): MDHEN, SYDVKM. CDR3 length: 14 residues. The V end lost 8 bases, the J end lost 1 base, and 12 bases lay between the germline ends. This clone was counted a few times. Here immunoSEQ multiplex PCR was the method, and the copy in TCRdb shows in-frame clones only, minus some. The sample comprises 15,000 to 20,000 clones, 65% to 90% of which are singletons, and roughly 5% rests with the top ten.

The clonotype was recovered from a human patient who received an intestinal transplant, so some T cells may come from the graft donor. This chain links TRBV28 with TRBJ1-3; possibly TRBD1 for D (5 bases). The sequencing used ileum tissue, collected 17 days after transplant. This chain's CDR3 is CASGDGGSGNTIYF. The CDR3 DNA reads TGTGCCAGCGGCGACGGGGGATCTGGAAACACCATATATTTT. Full variable domain (remainder filled in from reference TRBV28 and TRBJ1-3): DVKVTQSSRYLVKRTGEKVFLECVQDMDHENMFWYRQDPGLGLRLIYFSYDVKMKEKGDIPEGYSVSREKKERFSLILESASTNQTSMYLCASGDGGSGNTIYFGEGSWLTVV.